The 16 T cell receptor beta chains below come from one sample, sequenced in a study of T cells after yellow fever vaccination. One entry per CDR3 protein results from TCRdb running MiXCR on the 5' RACE reads. The sample lists about 160,000 distinct CDR3 sequences; more than 5.5% were seen once. This sample comprised CD4+ T cells sorted from PBMCs, obtained about 5 days after the first yellow fever vaccination. The receptor source for this set is a man aged 18-30 years who received the YFV17D yellow fever vaccine.

This clonotype was recorded a few times. The chain carries TRBV4-3 and TRBJ2-7, with 10 positions matching TRBD1. Trimming removed 4 bases from V and 0 bases from J; junction bases left unmatched: 12. Germline V gives CDR1 LGHNA, CDR2 YSLEER. CDR3 length: 18 amino acids. The CDR3 here is CASSRLWGRQGASYEQYV. For the CDR3, the DNA is TGCGCCAGCAGCCGCCTTTGGGGGAGACAGGGGGCCTCCTACGAGCAGTACGTC.

This clonotype was detected ten times or more. This chain links TRBV10-2 with TRBJ2-3; D is undetermined. This CDR3 is 14 amino acids long. In germline, CDR1 is WSHSY, CDR2 SAAADI. Trimming stripped 5 bases from V and 4 bases from J, with 13 bases between. CDR3: CASSRVSTADTQYF. The CDR3 region has the DNA TGCGCCAGCAGTAGGGTTTCAACAGCAGATACGCAGTATTTT.

There are a few counts of this clonotype. V and J are TRBV20-1 and TRBJ1-2, with D possibly being TRBD1 (6 bases). V was clipped by 6 bases and J by 2 bases, with 13 bases between them. CDR1 and CDR2 (germline): DFQATT, SNEGSKA (reference sequence). The CDR3 totals 13 residues. The CDR3 DNA sequence: TGCAGTGCCCCGGACAGCCTGAACTATGGCTACACCTTC. Its protein product is CSAPDSLNYGYTF.

J is TRBJ2-5 and V is TRBV10-2, with 9 nucleotides matching TRBD1. With 2 bases clipped from V and 2 bases from J, the junction kept 6 bases outside the gene matches. The CDR3 consists of 16 residues. CDR1 and CDR2 from the germline V gene are WSHSY and SAAADI. CDR3 in amino acids: CASSEGGQGVQETQYF. The CDR3 DNA is TGCGCCAGCAGTGAGGGGGGACAGGGTGTGCAAGAGACCCAGTACTTC.

This clonotype was seen many times. The chain joins TRBV6-2 or TRBV6-3 to TRBJ2-5; the D gene is possibly TRBD1 (5 bases). Deletions cut 11 bases from V and 3 bases from J, with 19 bases between. The germline gives CDR1 MNHEY, CDR2 SVGEGT. This CDR3 is 14 amino acids long. The CDR3 DNA reads as TGTGCCTCTCAGCCAGGGCAAGACGAAGAGACCCAGTACTTC. It yields the protein CASQPGQDEETQYF.

In this sample, this clonotype turned up many times. The CDR3 region has the DNA TGTGCCAGCAGTGATCAGCTCCGAGGGTCCTACGAGCAGTACGTC. As protein: CASSDQLRGSYEQYV. The chain couples TRBV6-1 to TRBJ2-7; D perhaps matches TRBD2 (5 bases). Germline V lookup: CDR1 MNHNS, CDR2 SASEGT. The CDR3 spans 15 residues. V lost 3 bases and J 1 base, leaving 13 bases between the germline ends.

At least ten counts were recorded for this clonotype. This chain links TRBV11-2 with TRBJ2-1, with 7 bases aligning to TRBD2. Germline CDR1 and CDR2: SGHAT and FQNNGV. V shed 1 base and J 0 bases; nucleotides not matched to a gene: 9. This CDR3 has 18 residues. CDR3: CASSLVGRGLSSYNEQFF. The CDR3 DNA reads as TGTGCCAGCAGCTTAGTAGGGAGGGGTCTTAGCTCCTACAATGAGCAGTTCTTC.

This clonotype was found many times. The gene calls are TRBV11-1 and TRBJ2-7; D is perhaps TRBD2 (5 bases). The CDR3 has 15 amino acids. Trimming cost V 5 bases and J 2 bases, with 16 bases left between them. In germline, CDR1 is SGHAT, CDR2 FQDESV (reference sequence). The CDR3 region has the DNA TGTGCCAGCAGCCTGAAGAGGGAACGAGCCTACGAGCAGTACTTC. Its protein product is CASSLKRERAYEQYF.

This clonotype was seen only a few times. The chain combines TRBV15 with TRBJ2-1; D not certain. The CDR3 consists of 12 residues. The V gene's germline CDR1 is LNHNV and CDR2 YYDKDF (reference sequence). Trimming removed 0 bases at V and 9 bases at J, with 6 bases between. The CDR3 here is CATSRDGIEQFF. In DNA form, the CDR3 reads TGTGCCACCAGCAGAGATGGGATTGAGCAGTTCTTC.

This clonotype was counted between two and nine times. The rearrangement links TRBV7-9 to TRBJ2-7; no clear D gene. V lost 4 bases and J lost 6, with 16 bases in between. Germline CDR1 reads SEHNR; CDR2 reads FQNEAQ (reference sequence). This CDR3 comprises 14 residues. The DNA of the CDR3 is TGTGCCAGCAGCTCCTCTTTTCTTCCGGGCGAGCAGTACGTC. Its protein product is CASSSSFLPGEQYV.

This clonotype is medium-sized by share. The chain is built from TRBV5-1 and TRBJ2-5, with TRBD1 as a possible D gene (6 bases). The CDR3 length is 14 residues. V was clipped by 1 base and J by 5 bases, with 12 bases between them. Germline V CDR1 and CDR2: SGHRS, YFSETQ. The CDR3 nucleotides read TGCGCCAGCAGCTTGTTGGGGGCCGGGGAGACCCAGTACTTC. Its protein is CASSLLGAGETQYF.

This clonotype has at least ten counts. The chain employs TRBV7-9 and TRBJ1-6, with D unresolved. Germline V CDR1 and CDR2: SEHNR, FQNEAQ (reference sequence). V lost 1 base, J lost 8 bases, and 9 bases lay in between. This CDR3 has 14 amino acids. CDR3 amino acids: CASSLGEGYSPLHF. CDR3 nucleotide sequence: TGTGCCAGCAGCTTAGGGGAAGGTTATTCACCCCTCCACTTT.

Many counts were recorded for this clonotype. This chain links TRBV5-1 with TRBJ2-5, with a tentative D call TRBD1 (6 bases). Germline assignment: CDR1 SGHRS and CDR2 YFSETQ. The CDR3 sequence is 18 residues long. V was pared by 1 base and J by 0 bases, with 19 bases between. CDR3 sequence: CASSLSGQARGYQETQYF. The CDR3 coding sequence is TGCGCCAGCAGCTTGTCGGGGCAGGCCAGGGGTTACCAAGAGACCCAGTACTTC.

Comment on this clonotype: A junction end diverges from the germline sequence, so it may reflect a read error. The chain carries TRBV20-1 and TRBJ2-1; 7 positions match TRBD2. The length of the CDR3 is 15 residues. Germline V gene data show CDR1 as DFQATT and CDR2 as SNEGSKA (reference sequence). Here the CDR3 reads CSAALGGGPYNKQFF. For the CDR3, the DNA is TGCAGTGCTGCACTGGGGGGGGGTCCCTACAATAAGCAGTTCTTC.

This clonotype was observed a handful of times. The chain has TRBV5-4 and TRBJ2-7, with TRBD1 as a possible D gene (5 bases). Germline V lookup: CDR1 SGHNT, CDR2 YYREEE (reference sequence). The CDR3 loop spans 13 amino acids. The germline V and J ends were trimmed by 0 bases and 3 bases, with 7 bases remaining between them. The CDR3 DNA reads TGTGCCAGCAGCTTGGCCAGGGTCTACGAGCAGTACGTC. Encoded protein: CASSLARVYEQYV.

This clonotype was detected ten times or more. J is TRBJ1-2 and V is TRBV7-2; 8 bases fit TRBD1. Germline V gene lookup returns CDR1 SGHTA and CDR2 FQGNSA. The junction had 3 bases not matched to a gene; V was cut back by 5 bases and J by 4 bases. CDR3 length: 13 amino acids. The CDR3 nucleotides are TGTGCCAGCAGCGCCGGACAGGGCTATGGCTACACCTTC. Translated: CASSAGQGYGYTF.